Listed below are T cell receptor beta chains from one sample, sequenced in a study of cytomegalovirus exposure and HLA in healthy donors. Profiled with immunoSEQ multiplex PCR; TCRdb holds only in-frame clones, not every one. The sample holds around 160,000 clones; around 83% are singletons and the top ten take roughly 4.5%. What was sequenced was PBMCs. These receptors all come from a man aged 50-59 years in good health and CMV-seropositive. The conserved cysteine and the conserved F or W are not part of the CDR3 here. Each record gives: D gene, V gene, CDR3 length, CDR3 protein. The D gene is left open where the match is weak.

>NA|TRBV27|11
ASGYRVGETQY
>NA|TRBV5-6|11
ASSFGGNNEQF
>NA|TRBV7-9|10
ASTQISGEQY
>TRBD2|TRBV6-6|13
ASRQQRGGPNEQF
>TRBD1|TRBV4-2|15
ASSQESDRAFNQPQH
>NA|TRBV11-2|12
ASSLESRADEQY
>TRBD2|TRBV7-6|14
ASSPYSGGRGDTQY
>TRBD1|TRBV5-4|13
ASSLDRGINQPQH
>NA|TRBV19|13
ASTSWGRLNTEAF
>TRBD2|TRBV7-3|16
ASSLRVAGEPVYNEQF
>TRBD1|TRBV28|14
ASIRGGALNTGELF
>TRBD2|TRBV11-2|13
ASSLVTSVSYEQY
>TRBD2|TRBV7-3|13
ASSPIAGVGDTQY
>NA|TRBV7-7|13
ASSLDPGNTGELF
>NA|TRBV19|13
ASSIWQGTLREQY
>NA|TRBV4-1|13
ASSQAYTDNTEAF
>TRBD1|TRBV4-2|13
ASSQEMAGGNEQF
>NA|TRBV29-1|9
SEGLSDTQY
>TRBD2|TRBV2|12
ASVSGDSSYEQY
>NA|TRBV5-6|15
ASSLGRSRLAKNIQY
>NA|TRBV30|12
AWNQRGRATEQY
>TRBD1|TRBV4-1|12
ASSLAGGANGYT
>NA|TRBV7-9|14
SSSVPRDQAPHTQY
>TRBD2|TRBV5-1|16
ASSSGTSGGGNTDTQY
>TRBD2|TRBV9|12
ASSVGGGGYEQY
>NA|TRBV5-4|12
ASSLQGTNYGYT
>NA|TRBV5-1|11
ASSLDSNYGYT
>TRBD1|TRBV18|12
ASSPEGAGYGYT
>TRBD1|TRBV5-5|14
ASSSPFNRQGDAQY
>TRBD1|TRBV18|13
ASSHRGPNTDTQY
>NA|TRBV12-5|11
ASGLVGGTEAF
>TRBD2|TRBV7-8|16
ASSLAGSGGARVETQY
>TRBD1|TRBV6-5|13
ASRPLGTGTYEQY
>NA|TRBV4-1|11
ASSFPGNTEAF
>NA|TRBV27|13
ASKLHQGGTYEQY
>TRBD1|TRBV10-3|11
AIRGDRNYEQY
>NA|TRBV10-1|12
ASSVAGITDTQY
>TRBD1|TRBV11-1|13
ASSPQGAPPNGYT
>NA|TRBV5-1|13
ASSLESRVGETQY
>NA|TRBV11-3|13
ASSADGGPAGELF
>NA|TRBV6-6|13
ASSYGLGVTYGYT
>NA|TRBV5-1|12
ASSAGDGANVLT
>NA|TRBV5-1|12
ASSSEGPQGEAF
>TRBD1|TRBV28|13
ASRTGTGVYNEQF
>TRBD2|TRBV6-6|12
ASRESGGAGELF
>TRBD1|TRBV6-1|13
ASSEAAGGEYEQY
>NA|TRBV27|11
ASSINKNTEAF
>NA|TRBV6-1|13
ASSDALGGTGELF
>NA|TRBV29-1|9
SVETAYEQY
>TRBD2|TRBV7-3|13
ASSLRAGASNEQF
>TRBD1|TRBV6-5|10
ASSDRGYGYT